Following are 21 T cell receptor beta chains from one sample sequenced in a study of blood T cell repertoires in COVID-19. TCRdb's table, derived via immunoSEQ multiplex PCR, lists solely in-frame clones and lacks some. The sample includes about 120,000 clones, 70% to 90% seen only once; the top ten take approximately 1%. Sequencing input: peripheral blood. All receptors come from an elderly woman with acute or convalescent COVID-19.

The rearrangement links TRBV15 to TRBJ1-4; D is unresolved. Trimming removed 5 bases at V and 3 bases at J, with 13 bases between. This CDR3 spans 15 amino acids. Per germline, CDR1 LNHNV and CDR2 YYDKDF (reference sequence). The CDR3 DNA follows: TGTGCCACCAGCGCATTCATTAGCCCTAATGAAAAACTGTTTTTT. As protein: CATSAFISPNEKLFF.

The CDR3 region is CASRAGGGSSYNEQFF. The CDR3 region has the DNA TGCGCCAGCAGGGCTGGCGGGGGGAGCTCCTACAATGAGCAGTTCTTC. The chain combines TRBV4-3 with TRBJ2-1; 8 bases align to TRBD2. The CDR3 is made up of 16 amino acids. V gave up 6 bases and J gave up 0 bases; unmatched junction bases: 7. Germline V CDR1 and CDR2: LGHNA, YSLEER.

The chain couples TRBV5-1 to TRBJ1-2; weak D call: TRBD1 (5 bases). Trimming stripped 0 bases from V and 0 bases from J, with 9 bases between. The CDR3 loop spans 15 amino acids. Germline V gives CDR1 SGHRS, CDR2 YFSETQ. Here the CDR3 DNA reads TGCGCCAGCAGCTTGGTGGCAGGGACTAACTATGGCTACACCTTC. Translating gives CASSLVAGTNYGYTF.

The CDR3 is CASSQDRVRSPLHF. The CDR3 bases are TGCGCCAGCAGCCAAGACAGGGTACGATCACCCCTCCACTTT. The chain recombines TRBV4-1 with TRBJ1-6; TRBD1 might be the D (5 bases). Trimming pared 0 bases from V and 10 bases from J, leaving 10 bases between. The CDR3 spans 14 residues. CDR1 and CDR2 from the germline V gene are MGHRA and YSYEKL.

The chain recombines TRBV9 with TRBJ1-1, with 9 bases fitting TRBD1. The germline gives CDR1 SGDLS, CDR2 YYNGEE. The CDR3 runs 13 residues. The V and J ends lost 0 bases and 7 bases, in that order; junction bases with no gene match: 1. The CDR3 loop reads CASSVVDRGEAFF. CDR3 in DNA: TGTGCCAGCAGCGTAGTGGACAGGGGTGAAGCTTTCTTT.

In nucleotides, the CDR3 is TGCGCCAGCAGCCAAGGTGCTAGCGGGGGACTTGCTAGCACAGATACGCAGTATTTT. This translates into CASSQGASGGLASTDTQYF. The V call is TRBV4-3, the J call TRBJ2-3; 10 bases are shared with TRBD2. The germline V gene has CDR1 LGHNA and CDR2 YSLEER. This CDR3 spans 19 amino acids. The J segment lost 0 bases and the V segment lost 1 base, leaving 10 bases of the junction unmatched.

The CDR3, as DNA: TGTGCCAGCAGTTTAAGGCAGGGGACCGGAAACACCATATATTTT. This gives the protein CASSLRQGTGNTIYF. The chain has TRBV27 and TRBJ1-3; D is perhaps TRBD1 (6 bases). Germline-derived CDR1 and CDR2 are MNHEY and SMNVEV (reference sequence). The germline V and J ends were trimmed by 2 bases and 4 bases, with 12 bases remaining between them. The CDR3 is 15 amino acids.

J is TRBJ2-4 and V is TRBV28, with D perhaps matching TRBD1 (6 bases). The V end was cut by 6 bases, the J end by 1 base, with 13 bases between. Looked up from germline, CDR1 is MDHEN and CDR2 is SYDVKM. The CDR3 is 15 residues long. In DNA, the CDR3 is TGTGCCAGCAGCAATCAGGGGTTGGCCAAAAACATTCAGTACTTC. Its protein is CASSNQGLAKNIQYF.

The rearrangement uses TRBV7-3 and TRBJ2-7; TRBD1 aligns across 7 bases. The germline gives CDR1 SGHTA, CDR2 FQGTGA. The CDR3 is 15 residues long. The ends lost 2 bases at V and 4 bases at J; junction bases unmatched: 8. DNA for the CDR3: TGTGCCAGCAGCTTAGCGGCAGGGGGAGTTTACGAGCAGTACTTC. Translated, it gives CASSLAAGGVYEQYF.

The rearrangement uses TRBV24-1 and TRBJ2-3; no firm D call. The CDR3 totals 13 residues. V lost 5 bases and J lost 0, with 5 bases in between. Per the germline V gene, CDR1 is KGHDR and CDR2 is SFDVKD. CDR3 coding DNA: TGTGCCACCAGTGTTACTAGCACAGATACGCAGTATTTT. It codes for CATSVTSTDTQYF.

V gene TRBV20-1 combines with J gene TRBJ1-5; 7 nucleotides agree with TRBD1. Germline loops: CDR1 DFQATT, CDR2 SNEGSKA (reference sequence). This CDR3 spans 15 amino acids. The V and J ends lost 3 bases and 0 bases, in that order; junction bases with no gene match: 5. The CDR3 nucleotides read TGCAGTGCTAGTAGACAGGGAAATAGCAATCAGCCCCAGCATTTT. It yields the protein CSASRQGNSNQPQHF.

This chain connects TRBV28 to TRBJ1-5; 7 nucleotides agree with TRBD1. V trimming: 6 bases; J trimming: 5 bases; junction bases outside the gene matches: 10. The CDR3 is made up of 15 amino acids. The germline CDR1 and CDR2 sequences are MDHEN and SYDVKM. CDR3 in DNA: TGTGCCAGCAGGAAATCCGGGGACAGTCATCAGCCCCAGCATTTT. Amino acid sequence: CASRKSGDSHQPQHF.

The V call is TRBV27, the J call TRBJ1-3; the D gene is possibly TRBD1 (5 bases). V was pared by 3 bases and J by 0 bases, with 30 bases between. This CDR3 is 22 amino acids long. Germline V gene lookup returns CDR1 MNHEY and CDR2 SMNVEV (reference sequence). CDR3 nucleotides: TGTGCCAGCAGTTTGCCAACCGTGACCGCAGGGCAGGGAGGGAGCTCTGGAAACACCATATATTTT. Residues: CASSLPTVTAGQGGSSGNTIYF.

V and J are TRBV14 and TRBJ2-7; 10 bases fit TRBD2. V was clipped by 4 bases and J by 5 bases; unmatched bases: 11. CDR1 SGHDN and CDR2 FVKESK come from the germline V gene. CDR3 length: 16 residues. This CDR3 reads CASSLKAGGRMNEQYF. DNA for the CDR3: TGTGCCAGCAGCCTTAAAGCGGGAGGGCGGATGAACGAGCAGTACTTC. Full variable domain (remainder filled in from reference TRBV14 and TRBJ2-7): EAGVTQFPSHSVIEKGQTVTLRCDPISGHDNLYWYRRVMGKEIKFLLHFVKESKQDESGMPNNRFLAERTGGTYSTLKVQPAELEDSGVYFCASSLKAGGRMNEQYFGPGTRLTVT.

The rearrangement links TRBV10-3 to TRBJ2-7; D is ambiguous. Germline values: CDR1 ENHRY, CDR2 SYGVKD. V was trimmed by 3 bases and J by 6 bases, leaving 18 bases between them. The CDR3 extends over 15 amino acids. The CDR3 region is CAISDRSDVLIEQYF. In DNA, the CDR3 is TGTGCCATCAGTGACAGATCCGATGTGTTGATCGAGCAGTACTTC.

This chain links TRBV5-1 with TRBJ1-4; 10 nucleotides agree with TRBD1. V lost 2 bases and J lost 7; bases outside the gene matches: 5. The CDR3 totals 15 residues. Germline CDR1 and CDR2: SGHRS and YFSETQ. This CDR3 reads CASSFPGQGSEKLFF. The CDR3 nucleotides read TGCGCCAGCAGCTTCCCGGGACAGGGGAGTGAAAAACTGTTTTTT. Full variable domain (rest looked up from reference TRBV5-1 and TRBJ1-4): KAGVTQTPRYLIKTRGQQVTLSCSPISGHRSVSWYQQTPGQGLQFLFEYFSETQRNKGNFPGRFSGRQFSNSRSEMNVSTLELGDSALYLCASSFPGQGSEKLFFGSGTQLSVL.

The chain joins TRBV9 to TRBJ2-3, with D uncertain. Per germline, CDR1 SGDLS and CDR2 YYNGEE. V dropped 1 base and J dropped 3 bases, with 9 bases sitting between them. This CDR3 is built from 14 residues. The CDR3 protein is CASSVSGLTDTQYF. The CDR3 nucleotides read TGTGCCAGCAGCGTATCTGGCTTAACAGATACGCAGTATTTT.

The CDR3 bases are TGTGCCAGCAGCTATGCCATCGGACAGGGGAGAACAGATACGCAGTATTTT. Its translation: CASSYAIGQGRTDTQYF. The chain employs TRBV7-9 and TRBJ2-3; 9 bases agree with TRBD1. The junction had 11 bases not matched to a gene; V was cut back by 4 bases and J by 3 bases. Germline CDR1 SEHNR, CDR2 FQNEAQ (reference sequence). The CDR3 consists of 17 residues.

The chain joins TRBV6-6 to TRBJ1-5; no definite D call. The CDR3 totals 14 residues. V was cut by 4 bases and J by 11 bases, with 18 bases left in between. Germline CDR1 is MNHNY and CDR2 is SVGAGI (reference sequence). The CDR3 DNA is TGTGCCAGCAGTTCGGCAGGAGGAACCATGACCCAGCATTTT. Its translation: CASSSAGGTMTQHF.

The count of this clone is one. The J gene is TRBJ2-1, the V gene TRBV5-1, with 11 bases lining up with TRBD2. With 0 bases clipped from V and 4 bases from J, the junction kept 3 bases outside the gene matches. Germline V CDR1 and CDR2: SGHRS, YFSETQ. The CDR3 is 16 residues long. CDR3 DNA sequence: TGCGCCAGCAGCTTGGAGGCTAGCGGGAGGTACAATGAGCAGTTCTTC. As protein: CASSLEASGRYNEQFF.

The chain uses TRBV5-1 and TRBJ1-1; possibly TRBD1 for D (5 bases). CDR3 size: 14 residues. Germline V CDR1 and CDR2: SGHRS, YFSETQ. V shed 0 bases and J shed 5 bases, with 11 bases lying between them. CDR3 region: CASSLEGAGTEAFF. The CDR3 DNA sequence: TGCGCCAGCAGCTTGGAAGGGGCAGGGACTGAAGCTTTCTTT.